Included here is one TCR beta chain sequence, with context. Its antigen is not identified. J was trimmed by 5 bases and V by 10 bases; bases with no gene match: 11. The CDR3 has 14 amino acids. Germline V gene sequence: CDR1 ENHRY, CDR2 SYGVKD. This entry belongs to a study of shared clonotypes between healthy human individuals. Study-level points and caveats: Generally, naive subsets (rather than memory subsets) showed larger estimated richness.

Assay runs were performed at deep level. Some clones are missing from TCRdb's copy, which holds only in-frame ones; the method was immunoSEQ multiplex PCR. The sample holds about 680,000 clones; less than 80% are singletons and the top ten take around 2%. This clonotype was obtained from a woman aged 25 to 39 in good health. The chain uses TRBV10-3 and TRBJ2-7; 10 nucleotides agree with TRBD2. Input material: memory CD4+ T cells sorted from blood. Subset denoted: CD45RA-negative fraction. The CDR3 here is CATTPTSGYDEQYF. The CDR3 coding sequence is TGTGCCACCACGCCGACTAGCGGGTACGACGAGCAGTACTTC.